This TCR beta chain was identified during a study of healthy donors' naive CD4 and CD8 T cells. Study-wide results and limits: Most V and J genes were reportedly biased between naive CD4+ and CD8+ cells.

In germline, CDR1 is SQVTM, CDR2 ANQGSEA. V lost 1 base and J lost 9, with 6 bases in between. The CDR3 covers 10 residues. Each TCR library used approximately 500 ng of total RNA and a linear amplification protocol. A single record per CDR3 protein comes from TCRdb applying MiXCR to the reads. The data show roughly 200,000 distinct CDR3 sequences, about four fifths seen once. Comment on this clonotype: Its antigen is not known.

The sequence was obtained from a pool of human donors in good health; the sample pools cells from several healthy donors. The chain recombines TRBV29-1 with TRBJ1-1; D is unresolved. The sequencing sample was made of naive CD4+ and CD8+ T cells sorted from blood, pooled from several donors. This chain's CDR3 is CSVEVGQAFF. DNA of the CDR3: TGCAGCGTTGAAGTAGGTCAAGCTTTCTTT.